A selection of T cell receptor beta chains follows, all from one sample in a study of identical twins. Using its own MiXCR run on the 5' RACE reads, TCRdb lists one record per CDR3 protein. The sample records around 680,000 distinct CDR3 sequences, 8.5% to 9.5% being singletons. These data were also reused for a study on yellow fever vaccine responses in identical twins.

Sequenced: PBMCs. These receptors all come from a woman aged 18-35 years in good health. The CDR3 runs from the conserved cysteine through the conserved F or W. A D gene is named only where the DNA matches it firmly. Not all rows give a size; the values are once, few, many and, for expanded clones, a class.

J | D | size | V | DNA | CDR3
TRBJ2-5 | TRBD2 | . | TRBV20-1 | TGCAGTGCTCCCGCACTAGCGGGGGGTCGGTACCAAGAGACCCAGTACTTC | CSAPALAGGRYQETQYF
TRBJ2-1 | . | few | TRBV20-1 | TGCAGTGCTACTCCGGGACACCTCCAGGAGCAGTTCTTC | CSATPGHLQEQFF
TRBJ2-5 | . | few | TRBV4-3 | TGCGCCAGCAGCCAAGATAATTGGGGGAGGGAGACCCAGTACTTC | CASSQDNWGRETQYF
TRBJ2-1 | . | many | TRBV28 | TGTGCCAGCAGTTTGTTCCTCCCCAGGCGGCAGGTCTACAATGAGCAGTTCTTC | CASSLFLPRRQVYNEQFF
TRBJ2-1 | . | . | TRBV2 | TGTGCCAGCAGTAGGGGAATCGAGCAGTTCTTC | CASSRGIEQFF
TRBJ1-5 | . | many | TRBV20-1 | TGCAGTGCTAGATGGGGGTTCAATCAGCCCCAGCATTTT | CSARWGFNQPQHF
TRBJ2-7 | . | few | TRBV24-1 | TGTGCCACCAGTGGGGCCGGACCTCCCTCCGAGCAGTACTTC | CATSGAGPPSEQYF
TRBJ2-2 | . | . | TRBV5-1 | TGCGCCAGCAGCTTACGCGCCTCGAACACCGGGGAGCTGTTTTTT | CASSLRASNTGELFF
TRBJ2-1 | TRBD1 | many | TRBV3-1 | TGTGCCAGCAGCCAAGGACAGGGGGCGAGTGAGCAGTTCTTC | CASSQGQGASEQFF
TRBJ2-2 | . | few | TRBV15 | TGTGCCACCAGCAGAGACAGGGTACCCGGGGAGCTGTTTTTT | CATSRDRVPGELFF
TRBJ2-2 | TRBD1 | few | TRBV6-1 | TGTGCCAGCAGACCTGACAGGGCCACCGGGGAGCTGTTTTTT | CASRPDRATGELFF
TRBJ2-5 | . | few | TRBV7-3 | TGTGCCAGCAGCCAAGGGTCAAGTGGGACCCAGTACTTC | CASSQGSSGTQYF
TRBJ2-1 | . | . | TRBV7-8 | TGTGCCAGCAGCACTCCTGGCGGAAGCTCCTACAATGAGCAGTTCTTC | CASSTPGGSSYNEQFF
TRBJ2-3 | TRBD2 | . | TRBV6-5 | TGTGCCAGCAGTTACCCGCGACTAGCGGAGCCTCGGGCAGATACGCAGTATTTT | CASSYPRLAEPRADTQYF